These 25 T cell receptor beta chains share one sample of origin, sequenced in a study of T cell repertoires in cytomegalovirus infection. MiXCR was run by TCRdb on the reads, yielding one entry per CDR3 protein. The sample includes 370,000 or so distinct CDR3 sequences, just under 35% of them seen just once. These receptors are not linked to any known antigen. The specimen was cultured PBMCs, collected from culture after CMV antigen stimulation. These receptors came from a human donor in good health (CMV status not recorded). Some clones in this sample may be carry-over from other donors' samples.

This chain connects TRBV19 to TRBJ2-3; D gene unclear. V gave up 4 bases and J gave up 4 bases, with 6 bases separating them. The length of the CDR3 is 12 residues. Per germline, CDR1 LNHDA and CDR2 SQIVND (reference sequence). CDR3 DNA: TGTGCCAGTAGTACCCTAGCAGATACGCAGTATTTT. Its translation: CASSTLADTQYF.

CDR3 DNA sequence: TGCAGCGTCAGGCTAGCGGGCGGGTACAATGAGCAGTTCTTC. It specifies CSVRLAGGYNEQFF. This chain uses TRBV29-1 with TRBJ2-1; 8 positions agree with TRBD2. Germline CDR1 SQVTM, CDR2 ANQGSEA. The CDR3 has 14 amino acids. V lost 6 bases to trimming and J lost 4 bases; unmatched junction nucleotides: 8.

This clonotype was detected a few times. The chain couples TRBV5-4 to TRBJ2-2, with 7 bases lining up with TRBD1. Trimming cost V 7 bases and J 6 bases; bases outside gene matches: 9. This CDR3 comprises 14 residues. The germline gives CDR1 SGHNT, CDR2 YYREEE (reference sequence). DNA of the CDR3: TGTGCCAGCGGTAACAACCAGGGGGCCGGGGAGCTGTTTTTT. As protein: CASGNNQGAGELFF.

This clonotype showed up just a few times. The genes are TRBV10-3 and TRBJ2-1, with TRBD2 identical over 10 bases. Germline values: CDR1 ENHRY, CDR2 SYGVKD. The CDR3 length is 18 residues. V dropped 3 bases and J dropped 8; count of bases not matched to a gene: 16. The CDR3: CAISDAGRGAGGPHEQFF. The CDR3 nucleotides read TGTGCCATCAGTGACGCGGGGCGAGGAGCGGGAGGGCCCCATGAGCAGTTCTTC.

V is TRBV20-1 and J is TRBJ1-2; D uncertain. The CDR3 has 13 residues. Per germline, CDR1 DFQATT and CDR2 SNEGSKA (reference sequence). V was trimmed by 2 bases and J by 1 base, leaving 8 bases between them. CDR3 region: CSARQPLNYGYTF. For the CDR3, the DNA is TGCAGTGCTAGACAACCCCTTAACTATGGCTACACCTTC.

V usage is TRBV6-2 or TRBV6-3 and J usage is TRBJ1-5; perhaps TRBD1 as D (6 bases). Germline CDR1 MNHEY, CDR2 SVGEGT. With 5 bases removed from V and 8 bases from J, the gap between germline ends came to 16 bases. This CDR3 has 14 residues. CDR3 DNA sequence: TGTGCCAGCAGTACGCTCAGGGGTAAGGAGCCCCAGCATTTT. Its protein is CASSTLRGKEPQHF.

This chain uses TRBV6-1 with TRBJ2-7; TRBD1 aligns across 9 bases. The CDR3 contains 15 residues. Germline lookup yields CDR1 MNHNS and CDR2 SASEGT. V shed 6 bases, J shed 6 bases, and the junction held 12 bases outside the gene matches. CDR3 in DNA: TGTGCCAGCAGAGAGGTGGGGGGGACAGGGTTCGAGCAGTACTTC. Amino acid sequence: CASREVGGTGFEQYF.

V and J are TRBV4-1 and TRBJ2-3; D is undetermined. The CDR3 runs to 14 residues. Per the germline V gene, CDR1 is MGHRA and CDR2 is YSYEKL. Trimming shortened V by 0 bases and J by 3 bases, and 7 bases separated the two germline ends. In nucleotides, the CDR3 is TGCGCCAGCAGCCAAGACCCCGGGACAGATACGCAGTATTTT. Amino acids: CASSQDPGTDTQYF.

This chain uses TRBV12-3 or TRBV12-4 with TRBJ1-1; 7 bases agree with TRBD1. The CDR3 covers 17 residues. The trim removed 0 bases at V and 4 bases at J, leaving 11 bases unmatched. This CDR3 is CASSLASNRQGGTEAFF. The CDR3 nucleotides read TGTGCCAGCAGTTTAGCCTCTAATCGGCAGGGGGGCACTGAAGCTTTCTTT.

At least ten counts were recorded for this clonotype. This chain links TRBV7-9 with TRBJ2-1; D not certain. The CDR3 covers 12 residues. CDR1 and CDR2 from the germline V gene are SEHNR and FQNEAQ (reference sequence). Trimming stripped 5 bases from V and 9 bases from J, with 11 bases between. The CDR3 DNA reads as TGTGCCAGCAGCCCGAGGCTGGGTGAGCAGTTCTTC. Translated: CASSPRLGEQFF.

Ten or more counts support this clonotype. The genes are TRBV7-2 and TRBJ2-4, with 7 bases aligning to TRBD1. The CDR3 is 15 residues long. J gave up 0 bases and V 5 bases, and 4 bases lay outside the gene matches. Germline CDR1 and CDR2: SGHTA and FQGNSA. The CDR3 DNA reads TGTGCCAGCAGCGAACAGGGGCTAGCCAAAAACATTCAGTACTTC. It codes for CASSEQGLAKNIQYF.

J is TRBJ2-3 and V is TRBV20-1; D unresolved. V lost 0 bases and J 0 bases, leaving 7 bases between the germline ends. Germline lookup yields CDR1 DFQATT and CDR2 SNEGSKA (reference sequence). The CDR3 runs to 14 residues. The CDR3 protein is CSARDTSSTDTQYF. The CDR3 DNA reads TGCAGTGCTAGAGATACATCTAGCACAGATACGCAGTATTTT.

The chain uses TRBV7-6 and TRBJ2-7; D is possibly TRBD1 or TRBD2 (5 bases each). The CDR3 has 13 residues. Germline loops: CDR1 SGHVS, CDR2 FNYEAQ. V was trimmed by 3 bases and J by 2 bases, leaving 8 bases between them. This CDR3 reads CASSFGATYEQYV. The CDR3 nucleotides read TGTGCCAGCAGCTTCGGGGCCACCTACGAGCAGTACGTC.

The rearrangement joins TRBV11-3 to TRBJ2-3; D might be TRBD2 (6 bases). Trimming left V 1 base short and J 3 bases short, with 11 bases between. In germline, CDR1 is SGHNT, CDR2 YENEEA. This CDR3 region has 15 residues. CDR3 amino acids: CASSLGTGVTDTQYF. CDR3 DNA sequence: TGTGCCAGCAGCTTAGGAACGGGAGTGACAGATACGCAGTATTTT.

J is TRBJ2-3 and V is TRBV29-1; D is undetermined. The V gene's germline CDR1 is SQVTM and CDR2 ANQGSEA. This CDR3 has 13 residues. Trimming removed 5 bases from V and 5 bases from J, with 14 bases in between. CDR3 coding DNA: TGCAGCGTTCTGCTCATACCAGGAGATACGCAGTATTTT. The encoded protein is CSVLLIPGDTQYF.

The chain combines TRBV7-8 with TRBJ2-2; possible D gene TRBD1, 5 bases. This CDR3 contains 14 residues. Per the germline V gene, CDR1 is SGHVS and CDR2 is FQNEAQ. V shed 3 bases and J shed 5 bases, with 10 bases lying between them. The CDR3 region has the DNA TGTGCCAGCAGCTTGGCGACAGAGACCGGGGAGCTGTTTTTT. Its translation is CASSLATETGELFF.

This chain connects TRBV9 to TRBJ2-2; 12 bases agree with TRBD2. Per the germline V gene, CDR1 is SGDLS and CDR2 is YYNGEE. This CDR3 contains 23 residues. Trimming removed 3 bases from V and 0 bases from J; junction bases left unmatched: 21. The CDR3 loop reads CASSEGFRTSGKFTEANTGELFF. The CDR3 DNA is TGTGCCAGCAGCGAGGGATTTCGGACTAGCGGGAAGTTTACGGAAGCGAACACCGGGGAGCTGTTTTTT.

V and J are TRBV5-3 and TRBJ2-7, with TRBD2 identical over 12 bases. TRBV5-3 is classed as an ORF, of uncertain function. This CDR3 has 15 residues. CDR3 DNA sequence: TGTACCAGCAGCAACGGACTAGCGGGGTCCTACGAGCAGTACGTC. Translation gives CTSSNGLAGSYEQYV.

The V gene is TRBV5-1, the J gene TRBJ2-7, with D tentatively TRBD1 (5 bases). The CDR3 runs 14 residues. Germline loops: CDR1 SGHRS, CDR2 YFSETQ. V gave up 0 bases and J gave up 3 bases, with 10 bases separating them. The DNA of the CDR3 is TGCGCCAGCAGCTTGGTCGGGCAGGGCTACGAGCAGTACGTC. Its translation is CASSLVGQGYEQYV.

V and J are TRBV15 and TRBJ1-2; tentative D call: TRBD1 (5 bases). Trimming cost V 0 bases and J 8 bases, with 19 bases left between them. The length of the CDR3 is 16 residues. CDR1 and CDR2 from the germline V gene are LNHNV and YYDKDF (reference sequence). For the CDR3, the DNA is TGTGCCACCAGCAGAGAACGTATGGGACGGGGATCAGGCTACACCTTC. Encoded protein: CATSRERMGRGSGYTF.

The gene calls are TRBV4-3 and TRBJ1-4, with TRBD1 identical over 7 bases. The V and J ends lost 0 bases and 6 bases, in that order; junction bases with no gene match: 4. This CDR3 is built from 15 residues. Germline V gene data show CDR1 as LGHNA and CDR2 as YSLEER. CDR3 in amino acids: CASSQDRDSDEKLFF. In DNA form, the CDR3 reads TGCGCCAGCAGCCAAGATCGGGACAGTGATGAAAAACTGTTTTTT.

This clonotype has only one observation. J is TRBJ2-3 and V is TRBV5-8, with 7 bases fitting TRBD1. Germline values: CDR1 SGHTS, CDR2 YDEGEE. The CDR3 spans 17 residues. V shed 0 bases, J shed 3 bases, and the junction held 10 bases outside the gene matches. The CDR3 nucleotides are TGTGCCAGCAGCTTGGTATTAGGGGGCATGGGAACAGATACGCAGTATTTT. It translates to CASSLVLGGMGTDTQYF.

In its sample, this clonotype was seen a few times. V gene TRBV7-2 combines with J gene TRBJ1-2; TRBD1 matches 7 bases. V lost 1 base to trimming and J lost 4 bases; unmatched junction nucleotides: 6. Germline V gives CDR1 SGHTA, CDR2 FQGNSA. CDR3 length: 15 residues. The CDR3 here is CASSLGLQGTYGYTF. Written as DNA, the CDR3 is TGTGCCAGCAGCTTAGGTCTACAGGGGACCTATGGCTACACCTTC.

The chain combines TRBV19 with TRBJ1-5; 8 bases fit TRBD1. The J segment lost 0 bases and the V segment lost 6 bases, leaving 16 bases of the junction unmatched. CDR1 and CDR2 (germline): LNHDA, SQIVND (reference sequence). CDR3 length equals 19 residues. The CDR3 here is CASRNGQGGGPFSNQPQHF. The CDR3 DNA sequence: TGTGCCAGTAGGAACGGACAGGGCGGAGGCCCCTTTAGCAATCAGCCCCAGCATTTT.

The chain links TRBV7-8 to TRBJ2-2; possibly TRBD1 for D (6 bases). The CDR3 has 14 amino acids. Germline V CDR1 and CDR2: SGHVS, FQNEAQ. V lost 8 bases, J lost 5 bases, and 15 bases lay in between. CDR3 residues: CASQQGSWTGELFF. The CDR3 bases are TGTGCCAGCCAACAGGGAAGTTGGACCGGGGAGCTGTTTTTT.